Listed here are 23 T cell receptor beta chains from one sample, sequenced in a study of PD-1 blockade in classical Hodgkin lymphoma. All the patients suffered relapse after autologous stem cell transplantation, and brentuximab vedotin exposure differed. Profiled with immunoSEQ multiplex PCR; TCRdb holds only in-frame clones, not every one. The sample lists fewer than 110,000 clones; about 89% were seen once. The sequencing used peripheral blood mononuclear cells (PBMCs), collected before the second cycle of nivolumab. The receptors come from a human donor with classical Hodgkin lymphoma.

The chain combines TRBV11-3 with TRBJ2-7, with TRBD1 matching over 7 bases. V was clipped by 4 bases and J by 0 bases; unmatched bases: 3. CDR3 size: 14 residues. Germline CDR1 reads SGHNT; CDR2 reads YENEEA. In nucleotides, the CDR3 is TGTGCCAGCAGCTACCGGGACAGCTCCTACGAGCAGTACTTC. Protein product: CASSYRDSSYEQYF.

The chain links TRBV7-8 to TRBJ2-1; 7 bases line up with TRBD1. The CDR3 spans 12 residues. The germline V gene encodes CDR1 SGHVS and CDR2 FQNEAQ. The J segment lost 15 bases and the V segment lost 4 bases, leaving 9 bases of the junction unmatched. The CDR3 loop reads CASSSLTGAMFF. The CDR3 DNA reads as TGTGCCAGCAGCTCCCTCACAGGGGCTATGTTCTTC.

V is TRBV6-1 and J is TRBJ2-2; 12 nucleotides agree with TRBD2. The trim removed 3 bases at V and 5 bases at J, leaving 16 bases unmatched. The CDR3 spans 20 residues. CDR1 and CDR2 (germline): MNHNS, SASEGT. The CDR3 DNA sequence: TGTGCCAGCAGTGACCCCTTTTGGCTAGCGGGGGGGCCTCGGACCGGGGAGCTGTTTTTT. Translated: CASSDPFWLAGGPRTGELFF.

This CDR3 is CASSYSNVRLFF. The CDR3, as DNA: TGTGCCAGCAGTTACTCGAACGTTAGGCTGTTTTTT. The V gene is TRBV6-6, the J gene TRBJ1-4; no reliable D call. CDR1 and CDR2 from the germline V gene are MNHNY and SVGAGI (reference sequence). Trimming cost V 0 bases and J 14 bases, with 10 bases left between them. The CDR3 extends over 12 amino acids.

The chain has TRBV6-4 and TRBJ2-2, with D perhaps TRBD1 or TRBD2 (5 bases each). Trimming left V 1 base short and J 2 bases short, with 11 bases between. The CDR3 extends over 16 amino acids. Germline values: CDR1 MRHNA, CDR2 SNTAGT. The CDR3 DNA reads TGTGCCAGCAGTGACTGGGGGTCTCGAAACACCGGGGAGCTGTTTTTT. Translation: CASSDWGSRNTGELFF.

This rearrangement joins TRBV30 to TRBJ2-1; a weak D match, TRBD2 (6 bases). This CDR3 has 16 amino acids. The germline gives CDR1 GTSNPN, CDR2 SVGIG (reference sequence). The V end was cut by 1 base, the J end by 4 bases, with 17 bases between. The CDR3 loop is CAWSASRVRGYNEQFF. CDR3 sequence (DNA): TGTGCCTGGAGTGCTAGCAGGGTTCGGGGGTACAATGAGCAGTTCTTC.

CDR3 protein: CASSATGSGGYTF. The DNA of the CDR3 is TGCGCCAGCAGCGCGACAGGGTCCGGTGGCTACACCTTC. The V and J genes are TRBV10-1 and TRBJ1-2; 7 nucleotides match TRBD1. This CDR3 contains 13 residues. CDR1 and CDR2 (germline): WNHNN, SYGVQD (reference sequence). The V segment lost 6 bases and the J segment 7 bases; nucleotides outside the gene matches: 8.

This clone showed up just once. The chain carries TRBV2 and TRBJ1-2, with D possibly matching TRBD1 (6 bases). The CDR3 consists of 14 residues. From germline, CDR1 is SNHLY and CDR2 FYNNEI. The ends were cut back, 7 bases at V and 5 bases at J, with 17 bases in the middle. The CDR3 DNA sequence: TGTGCCAGCACTATCTACAGGGATGGGTATGGCTACACCTTC. Its protein product is CASTIYRDGYGYTF.

This chain links TRBV11-1 with TRBJ2-7; tentative D call: TRBD1 (5 bases). V was pared by 5 bases and J by 6 bases, with 14 bases between. Germline V gene sequence: CDR1 SGHAT, CDR2 FQDESV (reference sequence). The CDR3 is 13 amino acids. CDR3 region: CASSTTTVGEQYF. The DNA for the CDR3 is TGTGCCAGCAGCACCACGACAGTCGGCGAGCAGTACTTC.

The rearrangement links TRBV6-5 to TRBJ1-1, with 8 bases lining up with TRBD1. CDR1 is MNHEY and CDR2 is SVGAGI in the germline V gene. V trimming: 9 bases; J trimming: 8 bases; junction bases outside the gene matches: 11. The CDR3 spans 13 residues. CDR3 sequence reads: CASTRTGTAEAFF. The CDR3 nucleotides read TGTGCCAGTACCCGGACAGGGACTGCGGAAGCTTTCTTT.

Here the CDR3 DNA reads TGCGCCAGCAGTGACCCGACAGGCAATAGCTCCTACGAGCAGTACTTC. It encodes CASSDPTGNSSYEQYF. The chain has TRBV10-1 and TRBJ2-7; tentatively, D is TRBD1 (6 bases). CDR3 size: 16 residues. Trimming left V 3 bases short and J 0 bases short, with 15 bases between. CDR1 and CDR2 (germline): WNHNN, SYGVQD (reference sequence).

This clone was seen a single time. The chain carries TRBV4-3 and TRBJ1-2, with TRBD1 matching 8 bases. V was pared by 0 bases and J by 7 bases, with 10 bases of the junction left unmatched. CDR3 length: 16 amino acids. Germline loops: CDR1 LGHNA, CDR2 YSLEER. The CDR3: CASSQDPTGGGLGYTF. The CDR3 DNA reads TGCGCCAGCAGCCAAGATCCAACAGGGGGGGGCCTTGGCTACACCTTC.

The chain employs TRBV7-2 and TRBJ1-1; D ambiguous. The V end lost 5 bases, the J end lost 2 bases, and 6 bases lay between the germline ends. The CDR3 length is 12 residues. CDR1 is SGHTA and CDR2 is FQGNSA in the germline V gene. The CDR3 loop is CASSPYNTEAFF. The CDR3, as DNA: TGTGCCAGCAGCCCTTACAACACTGAAGCTTTCTTT. Filled out from reference TRBV7-2 and TRBJ1-1, the complete variable domain reads GAGVSQSPSNKVTEKGKDVELRCDPISGHTALYWYRQSLGQGLEFLIYFQGNSAPDKSGLPSDRFSAERTGGSVSTLTIQRTQQEDSAVYLCASSPYNTEAFFGQGTRLTVV.

The rearrangement uses TRBV5-6 and TRBJ1-2; D may be TRBD1 (5 bases). With 3 bases removed from V and 4 bases from J, the gap between germline ends came to 16 bases. The CDR3 spans 15 residues. Germline V CDR1 and CDR2: SGHDT, YYEEEE. For the CDR3, the DNA is TGTGCCAGCAGCTCACAGGAGACACCGATCTATGGCTACACCTTC. This sequence encodes CASSSQETPIYGYTF.

This chain joins TRBV2 and TRBJ1-1; 10 bases match TRBD1. The CDR3 totals 14 residues. The germline CDR1 and CDR2 sequences are SNHLY and FYNNEI. With 6 bases clipped from V and 5 bases from J, the junction kept 6 bases outside the gene matches. CDR3 sequence: CASRRTGGRTEAFF. In DNA, the CDR3 is TGTGCCAGCAGAAGGACAGGGGGTAGGACTGAAGCTTTCTTT.

V is TRBV6-1 and J is TRBJ1-5, with unresolved D. The CDR3 has 12 residues. CDR1 and CDR2 (germline): MNHNS, SASEGT. Trimming left V 8 bases short and J 6 bases short, with 11 bases between. CDR3 region: CASQPRGQPQHF. CDR3 nucleotides: TGTGCCAGCCAACCCCGGGGTCAGCCCCAGCATTTT.

CDR3 in amino acids: CASSLLSGSGANVLTF. CDR3 coding DNA: TGTGCCAGCAGTTTATTATCGGGTTCTGGGGCCAACGTCCTGACTTTC. V and J are TRBV28 and TRBJ2-6, with D unclear. Trimming left V 1 base short and J 1 base short, with 8 bases between. The CDR3 has 16 amino acids. Germline lookup yields CDR1 MDHEN and CDR2 SYDVKM.

This sequence joins TRBV29-1 and TRBJ2-1, with 9 bases that match TRBD2. Germline CDR1 and CDR2: SQVTM and ANQGSEA. This CDR3 has 16 amino acids. V lost 1 base and J lost 7; bases outside the gene matches: 11. The chain's CDR3 is CSVEVTGTSRYNEQFF. The CDR3 DNA is TGCAGCGTTGAAGTGACCGGGACTAGCCGGTATAATGAGCAGTTCTTC.

The rearrangement uses TRBV15 and TRBJ2-3; D assignment may be TRBD1 or TRBD2 (5 bases each). With 1 base removed from V and 0 bases from J, the gap between germline ends came to 8 bases. Germline V gene data show CDR1 as LNHNV and CDR2 as YYDKDF (reference sequence). The CDR3 consists of 15 residues. CDR3: CATSRVRDSTDTQYF. The CDR3 DNA sequence: TGTGCCACCAGCAGAGTTCGGGACAGCACAGATACGCAGTATTTT.

In its sample, this clone was seen once. The rearrangement links TRBV7-2 to TRBJ2-3; 7 nucleotides line up with TRBD2. Unmatched junction bases numbered 8, after V lost 5 bases and J lost 0 bases. This CDR3 region has 16 residues. Germline assignment: CDR1 SGHTA and CDR2 FQGNSA. As DNA, the CDR3 is TGTGCCAGCAGCCCGAGGGACTACCCAAGCACAGATACGCAGTATTTT. It specifies CASSPRDYPSTDTQYF.

V gene TRBV7-2 combines with J gene TRBJ2-3; 9 bases align to TRBD2. The CDR3 contains 16 residues. Germline-derived CDR1 and CDR2 are SGHTA and FQGNSA. Trimming at V came to 2 bases and at J to 3 bases, leaving 6 bases not matched to a gene. In DNA, the CDR3 is TGTGCCAGCAGCTTATGGATTGCGGGGGGGACAGATACGCAGTATTTT. This sequence encodes CASSLWIAGGTDTQYF.

This clone was observed a handful of times. The V and J genes are TRBV30 and TRBJ1-6, with D uncertain. Germline V CDR1 and CDR2: GTSNPN, SVGIG (reference sequence). CDR3 size: 13 residues. The V and J ends lost 2 bases and 12 bases respectively, with 14 bases between them. The CDR3 bases are TGTGCCTGGAGTAATCAGCAGCTGGGACCCCTCCACTTT. As protein: CAWSNQQLGPLHF.

The chain couples TRBV5-4 to TRBJ2-7; D is possibly TRBD1 (5 bases). Per germline, CDR1 SGHNT and CDR2 YYREEE (reference sequence). V lost 7 bases to trimming and J lost 2 bases, with 16 bases between them. CDR3 length equals 14 residues. The CDR3 coding sequence is TGTGCCAGCCACTCTCAGGGTACCCCCTACGAGCAGTACTTC. Its translation is CASHSQGTPYEQYF. The whole variable domain, remainder taken from reference TRBV5-4 and TRBJ2-7, is ETGVTQSPTHLIKTRGQQVTLRCSSQSGHNTVSWYQQALGQGPQFIFQYYREEENGRGNFPPRFSGLQFPNYSSELNVNALELDDSALYLCASHSQGTPYEQYFGPGTRLTVT.